This TCR beta chain appears in the sequencing data of a study of CD8 T cells in ankylosing spondylitis. Scientists made TCR beta libraries using quantitative 5'-RACE with molecular barcodes. TCRdb re-called the 5' RACE reads through MiXCR, storing one row per CDR3 protein. Here the sample spans under 250,000 distinct CDR3 sequences, roughly 32% being singletons. V shed 6 bases and J shed 7 bases, with 15 bases lying between them. This CDR3 spans 13 amino acids. This clonotype was seen only a few times. This TCR derives from a male donor with ankylosing spondylitis or in good health (not recorded which). The specimen was blood, either unsorted or a sorted T cell fraction (not recorded which). This chain uses TRBV12-3 or TRBV12-4 with TRBJ1-2; perhaps TRBD1 as D (5 bases). The CDR3 DNA reads TGTGCCAGCAGACTCGGGGGTTTATCTGGCTACACCTTC. Amino acid sequence: CASRLGGLSGYTF.